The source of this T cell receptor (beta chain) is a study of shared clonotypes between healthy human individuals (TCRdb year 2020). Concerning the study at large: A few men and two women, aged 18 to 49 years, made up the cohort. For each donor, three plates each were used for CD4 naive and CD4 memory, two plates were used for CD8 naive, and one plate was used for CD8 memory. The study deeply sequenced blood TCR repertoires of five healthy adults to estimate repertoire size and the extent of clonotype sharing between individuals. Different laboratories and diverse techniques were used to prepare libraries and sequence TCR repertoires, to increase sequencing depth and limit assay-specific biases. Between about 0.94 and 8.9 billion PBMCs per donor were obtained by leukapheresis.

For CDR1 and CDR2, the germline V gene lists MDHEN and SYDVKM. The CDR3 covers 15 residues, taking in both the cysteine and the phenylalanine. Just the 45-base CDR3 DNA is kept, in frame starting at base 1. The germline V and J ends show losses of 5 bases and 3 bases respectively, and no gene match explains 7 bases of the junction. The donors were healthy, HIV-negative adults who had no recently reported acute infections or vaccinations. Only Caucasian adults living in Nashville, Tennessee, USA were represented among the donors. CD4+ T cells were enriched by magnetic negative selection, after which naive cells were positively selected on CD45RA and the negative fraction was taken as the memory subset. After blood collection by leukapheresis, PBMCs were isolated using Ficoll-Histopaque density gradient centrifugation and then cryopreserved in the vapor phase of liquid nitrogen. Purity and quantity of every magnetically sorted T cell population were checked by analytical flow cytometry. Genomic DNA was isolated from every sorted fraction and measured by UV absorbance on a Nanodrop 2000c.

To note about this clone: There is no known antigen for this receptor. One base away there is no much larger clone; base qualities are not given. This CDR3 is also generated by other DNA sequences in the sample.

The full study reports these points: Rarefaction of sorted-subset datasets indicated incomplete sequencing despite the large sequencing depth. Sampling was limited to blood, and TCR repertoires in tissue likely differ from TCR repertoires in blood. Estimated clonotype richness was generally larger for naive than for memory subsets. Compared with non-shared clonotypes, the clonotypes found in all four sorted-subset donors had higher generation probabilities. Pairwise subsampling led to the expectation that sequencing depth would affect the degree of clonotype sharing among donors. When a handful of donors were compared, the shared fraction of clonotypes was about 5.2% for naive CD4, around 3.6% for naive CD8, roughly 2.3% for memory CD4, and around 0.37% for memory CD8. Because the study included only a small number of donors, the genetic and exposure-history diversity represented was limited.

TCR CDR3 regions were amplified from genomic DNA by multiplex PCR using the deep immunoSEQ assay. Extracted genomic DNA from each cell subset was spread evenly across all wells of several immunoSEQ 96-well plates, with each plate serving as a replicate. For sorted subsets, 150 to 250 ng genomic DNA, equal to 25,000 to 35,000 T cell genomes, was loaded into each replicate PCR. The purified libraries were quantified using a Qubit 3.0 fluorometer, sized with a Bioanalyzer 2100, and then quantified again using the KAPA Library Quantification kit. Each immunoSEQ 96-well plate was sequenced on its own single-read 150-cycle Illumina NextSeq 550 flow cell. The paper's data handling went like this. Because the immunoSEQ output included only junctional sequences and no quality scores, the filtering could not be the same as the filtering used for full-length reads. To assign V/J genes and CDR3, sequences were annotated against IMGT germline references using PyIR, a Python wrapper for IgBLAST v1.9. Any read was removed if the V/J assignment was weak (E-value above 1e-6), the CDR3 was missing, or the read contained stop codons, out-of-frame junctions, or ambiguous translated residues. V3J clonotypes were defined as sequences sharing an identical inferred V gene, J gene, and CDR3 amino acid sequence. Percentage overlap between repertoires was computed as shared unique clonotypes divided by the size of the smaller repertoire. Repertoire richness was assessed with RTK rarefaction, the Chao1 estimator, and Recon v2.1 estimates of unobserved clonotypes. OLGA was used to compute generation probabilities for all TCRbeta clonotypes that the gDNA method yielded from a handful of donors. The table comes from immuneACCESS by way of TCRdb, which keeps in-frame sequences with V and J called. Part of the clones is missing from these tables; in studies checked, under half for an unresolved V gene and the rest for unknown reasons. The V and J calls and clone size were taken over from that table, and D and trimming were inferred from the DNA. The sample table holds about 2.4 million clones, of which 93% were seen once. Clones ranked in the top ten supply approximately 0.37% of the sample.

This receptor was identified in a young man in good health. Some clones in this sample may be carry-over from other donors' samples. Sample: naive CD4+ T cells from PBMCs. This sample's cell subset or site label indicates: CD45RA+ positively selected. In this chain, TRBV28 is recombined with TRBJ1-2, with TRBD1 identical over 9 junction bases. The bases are TGTGCCAGCAGTCATGGACAGGGGAGGGACTATGGCTACACCTTC. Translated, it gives CASSHGQGRDYGYTF.